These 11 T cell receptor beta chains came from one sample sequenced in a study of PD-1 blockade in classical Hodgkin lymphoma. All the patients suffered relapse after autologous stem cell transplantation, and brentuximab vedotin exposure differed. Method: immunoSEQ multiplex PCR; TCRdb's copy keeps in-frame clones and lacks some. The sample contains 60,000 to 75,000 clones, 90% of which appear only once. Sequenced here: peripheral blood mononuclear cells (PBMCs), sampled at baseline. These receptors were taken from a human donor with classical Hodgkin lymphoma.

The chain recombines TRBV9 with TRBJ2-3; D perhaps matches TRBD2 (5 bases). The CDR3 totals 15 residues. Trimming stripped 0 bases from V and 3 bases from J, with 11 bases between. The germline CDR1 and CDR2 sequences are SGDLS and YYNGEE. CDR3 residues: CASSVGGFTTDTQYF. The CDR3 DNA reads TGTGCCAGCAGCGTAGGAGGGTTCACGACAGATACGCAGTATTTT. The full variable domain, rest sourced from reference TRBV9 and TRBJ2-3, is DSGVTQTPKHLITATGQRVTLRCSPRSGDLSVYWYQQSLDQGLQFLIQYYNGEERAKGNILERFSAQQFPDLHSELNLSSLELGDSALYFCASSVGGFTTDTQYFGPGTRLTVL.

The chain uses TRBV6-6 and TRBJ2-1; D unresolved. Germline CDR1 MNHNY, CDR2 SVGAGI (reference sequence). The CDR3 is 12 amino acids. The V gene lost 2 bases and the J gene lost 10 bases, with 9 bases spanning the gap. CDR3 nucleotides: TGTGCCAGCAGTTACGCAGGCGAGGAGCAGTTCTTC. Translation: CASSYAGEEQFF.

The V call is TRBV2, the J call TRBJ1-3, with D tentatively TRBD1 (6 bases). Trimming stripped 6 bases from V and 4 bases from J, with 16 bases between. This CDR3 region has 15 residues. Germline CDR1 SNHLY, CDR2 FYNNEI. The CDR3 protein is CASSRSTGIGNTIYF. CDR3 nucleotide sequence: TGTGCCAGCAGCCGGAGTACAGGGATAGGAAACACCATATATTTT.

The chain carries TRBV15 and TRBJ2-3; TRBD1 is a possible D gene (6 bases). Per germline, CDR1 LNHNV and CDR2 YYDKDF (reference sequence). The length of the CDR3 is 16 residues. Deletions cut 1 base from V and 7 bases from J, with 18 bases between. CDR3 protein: CATSRVTGSPSNTQYF. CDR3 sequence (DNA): TGTGCCACCAGCAGAGTGACAGGTTCCCCCAGTAATACGCAGTATTTT.

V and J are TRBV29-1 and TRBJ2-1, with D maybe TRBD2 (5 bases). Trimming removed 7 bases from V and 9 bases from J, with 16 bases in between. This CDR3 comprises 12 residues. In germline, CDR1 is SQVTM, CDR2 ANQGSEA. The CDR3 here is CSALGKASEQFF. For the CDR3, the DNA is TGCAGCGCCCTCGGGAAGGCAAGTGAGCAGTTCTTC.

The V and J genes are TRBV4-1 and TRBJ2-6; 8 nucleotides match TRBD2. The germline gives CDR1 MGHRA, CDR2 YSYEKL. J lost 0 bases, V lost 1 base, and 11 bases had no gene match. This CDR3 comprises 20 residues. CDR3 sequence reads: CASSQGASGPLLSGANVLTF. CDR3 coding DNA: TGCGCCAGCAGCCAAGGGGCTAGCGGGCCTTTGCTCTCTGGGGCCAACGTCCTGACTTTC.

CDR3 amino acids: CASSLELGAYEQYF. CDR3 bases: TGCGCCAGCAGCTTGGAACTAGGCGCCTACGAGCAGTACTTC. V and J are TRBV5-1 and TRBJ2-7, with D possibly being TRBD2 (5 bases). Germline V gene sequence: CDR1 SGHRS, CDR2 YFSETQ. Trimming pared 0 bases from V and 2 bases from J, leaving 9 bases between. The CDR3 has 14 amino acids. Full variable domain (remainder filled in from reference TRBV5-1 and TRBJ2-7): KAGVTQTPRYLIKTRGQQVTLSCSPISGHRSVSWYQQTPGQGLQFLFEYFSETQRNKGNFPGRFSGRQFSNSRSEMNVSTLELGDSALYLCASSLELGAYEQYFGPGTRLTVT.

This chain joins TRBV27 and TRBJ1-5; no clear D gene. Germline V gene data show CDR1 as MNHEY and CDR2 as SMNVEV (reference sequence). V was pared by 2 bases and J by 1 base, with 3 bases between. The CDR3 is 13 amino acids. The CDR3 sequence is CASSLMSNQPQHF. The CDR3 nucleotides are TGTGCCAGCAGTTTAATGAGCAATCAGCCCCAGCATTTT.

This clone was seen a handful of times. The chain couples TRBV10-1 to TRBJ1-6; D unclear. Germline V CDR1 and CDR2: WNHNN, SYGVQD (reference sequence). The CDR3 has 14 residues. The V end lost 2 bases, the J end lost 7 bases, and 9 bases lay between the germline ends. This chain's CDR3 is CASSERGYNSPLHF. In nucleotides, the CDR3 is TGCGCCAGCAGTGAGCGGGGATACAATTCACCCCTCCACTTT.

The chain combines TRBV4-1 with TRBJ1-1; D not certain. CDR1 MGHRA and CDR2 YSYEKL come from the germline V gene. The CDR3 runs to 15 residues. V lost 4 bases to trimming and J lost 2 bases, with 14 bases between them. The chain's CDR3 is CASSLEGRDNTEAFF. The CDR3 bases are TGCGCCAGCAGCCTCGAGGGAAGGGATAACACTGAAGCTTTCTTT.

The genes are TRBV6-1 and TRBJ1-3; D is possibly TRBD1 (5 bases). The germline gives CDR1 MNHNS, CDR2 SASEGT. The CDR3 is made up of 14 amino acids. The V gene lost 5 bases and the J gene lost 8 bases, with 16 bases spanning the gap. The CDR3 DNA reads TGTGCCAGCAGTCAATCACTCGGGGGACACACCATATATTTT. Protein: CASSQSLGGHTIYF.